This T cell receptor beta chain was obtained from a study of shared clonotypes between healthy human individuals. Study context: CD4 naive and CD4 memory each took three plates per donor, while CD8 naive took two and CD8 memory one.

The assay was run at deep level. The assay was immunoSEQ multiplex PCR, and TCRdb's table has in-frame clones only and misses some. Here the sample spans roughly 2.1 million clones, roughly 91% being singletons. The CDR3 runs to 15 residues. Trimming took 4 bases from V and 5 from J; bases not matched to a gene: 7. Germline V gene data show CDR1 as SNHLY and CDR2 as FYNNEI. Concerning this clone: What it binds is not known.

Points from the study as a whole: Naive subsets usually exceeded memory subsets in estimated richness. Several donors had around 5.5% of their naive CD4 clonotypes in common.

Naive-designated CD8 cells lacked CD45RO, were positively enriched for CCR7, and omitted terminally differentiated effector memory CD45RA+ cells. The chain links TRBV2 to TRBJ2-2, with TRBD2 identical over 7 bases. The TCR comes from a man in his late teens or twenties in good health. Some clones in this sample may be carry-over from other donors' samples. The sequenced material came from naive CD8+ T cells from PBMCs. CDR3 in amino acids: CASSGEGRWTGELFF. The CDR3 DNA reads TGTGCCAGCAGTGGGGAGGGCCGGTGGACCGGGGAGCTGTTTTTT.